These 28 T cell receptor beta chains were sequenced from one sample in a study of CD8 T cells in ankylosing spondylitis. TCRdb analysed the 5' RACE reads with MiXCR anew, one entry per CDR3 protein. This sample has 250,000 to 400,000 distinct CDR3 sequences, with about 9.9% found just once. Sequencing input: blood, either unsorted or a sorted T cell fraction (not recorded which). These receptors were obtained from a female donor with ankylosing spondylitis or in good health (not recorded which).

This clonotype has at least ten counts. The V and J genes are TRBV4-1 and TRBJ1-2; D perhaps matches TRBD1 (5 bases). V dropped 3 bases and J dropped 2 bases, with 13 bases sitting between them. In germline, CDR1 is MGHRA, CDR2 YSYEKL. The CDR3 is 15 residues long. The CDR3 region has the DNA TGCGCCAGCAGCCACTCCCCGACAGAGAACTATGGCTACACCTTC. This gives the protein CASSHSPTENYGYTF.

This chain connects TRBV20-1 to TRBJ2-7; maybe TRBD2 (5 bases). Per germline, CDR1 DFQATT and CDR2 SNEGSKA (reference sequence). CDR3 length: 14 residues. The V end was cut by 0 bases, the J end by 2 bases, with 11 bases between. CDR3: CSARDPGGPYEQYF. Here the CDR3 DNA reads TGCAGTGCTAGAGATCCGGGCGGGCCCTACGAGCAGTACTTC.

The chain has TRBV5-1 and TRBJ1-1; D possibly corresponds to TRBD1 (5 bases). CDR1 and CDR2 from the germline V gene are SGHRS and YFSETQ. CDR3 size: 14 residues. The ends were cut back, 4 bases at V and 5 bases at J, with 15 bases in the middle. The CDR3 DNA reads TGCGCCAGCAGCAGCCAGGGAGGGGAAACTGAAGCTTTCTTT. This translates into CASSSQGGETEAFF.

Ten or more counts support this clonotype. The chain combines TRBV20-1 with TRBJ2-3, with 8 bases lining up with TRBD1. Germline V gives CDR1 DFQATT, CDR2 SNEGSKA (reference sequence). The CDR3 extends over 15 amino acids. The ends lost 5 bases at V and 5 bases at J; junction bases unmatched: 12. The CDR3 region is CSAAGAPTGGDTQYF. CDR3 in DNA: TGCAGTGCTGCTGGGGCCCCCACAGGGGGAGATACGCAGTATTTT.

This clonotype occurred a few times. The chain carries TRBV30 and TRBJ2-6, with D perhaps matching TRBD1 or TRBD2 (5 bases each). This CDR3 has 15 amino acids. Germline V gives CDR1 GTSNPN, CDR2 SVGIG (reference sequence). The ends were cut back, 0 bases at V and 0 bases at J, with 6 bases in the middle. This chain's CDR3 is CAWSVGTSGANVLTF. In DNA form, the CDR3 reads TGTGCCTGGAGTGTAGGGACCTCTGGGGCCAACGTCCTGACTTTC.

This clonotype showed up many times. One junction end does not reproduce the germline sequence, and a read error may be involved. The CDR3 DNA reads as TGTGCCAGCAGTTACTCGAAATTGGAACGGTTATCCTTC. Translated, it gives CASSYSKLERLSF. The V call is TRBV6-5, the J call TRBJ2-5; no clear D. The CDR3 is 13 residues long. Germline CDR1 and CDR2: MNHEY and SVGAGI.

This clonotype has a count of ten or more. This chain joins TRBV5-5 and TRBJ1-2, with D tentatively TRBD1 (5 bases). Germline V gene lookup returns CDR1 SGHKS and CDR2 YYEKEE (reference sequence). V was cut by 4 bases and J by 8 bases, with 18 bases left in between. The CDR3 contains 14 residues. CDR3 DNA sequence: TGTGCCAGCAGCGCATCAGCTACCGGGGCGGGCTACACCTTC. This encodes CASSASATGAGYTF.

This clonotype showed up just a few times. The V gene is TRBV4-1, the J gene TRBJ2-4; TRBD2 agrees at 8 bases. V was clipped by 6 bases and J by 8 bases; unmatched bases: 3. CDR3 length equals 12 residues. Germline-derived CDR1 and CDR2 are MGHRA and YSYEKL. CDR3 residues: CASSREGDIQYF. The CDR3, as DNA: TGCGCCAGCAGTCGGGAGGGAGACATTCAGTACTTC.

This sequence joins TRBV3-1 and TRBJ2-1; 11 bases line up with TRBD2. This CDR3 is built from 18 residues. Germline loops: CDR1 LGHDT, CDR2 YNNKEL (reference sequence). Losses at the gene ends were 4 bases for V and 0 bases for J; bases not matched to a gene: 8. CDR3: CASSLRGLAESSYNEQFF. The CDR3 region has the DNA TGTGCCAGCAGCCTAAGGGGACTAGCGGAGAGCTCCTACAATGAGCAGTTCTTC.

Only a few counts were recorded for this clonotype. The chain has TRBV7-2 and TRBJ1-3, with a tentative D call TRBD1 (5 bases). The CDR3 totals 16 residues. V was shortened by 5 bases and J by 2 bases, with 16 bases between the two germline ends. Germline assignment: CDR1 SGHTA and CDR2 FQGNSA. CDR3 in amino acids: CASSPTPGGAGNTIYF. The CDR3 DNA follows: TGTGCCAGCAGCCCCACTCCCGGGGGGGCTGGAAACACCATATATTTT.

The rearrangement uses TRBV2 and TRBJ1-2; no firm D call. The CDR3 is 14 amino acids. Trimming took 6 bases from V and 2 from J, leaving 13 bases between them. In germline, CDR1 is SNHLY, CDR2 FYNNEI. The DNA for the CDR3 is TGTGCCAGCAGCTCCCGGAGGGAAAACTATGGCTACACCTTC. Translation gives CASSSRRENYGYTF. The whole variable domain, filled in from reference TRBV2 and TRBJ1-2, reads EPEVTQTPSHQVTQMGQEVILRCVPISNHLYFYWYRQILGQKVEFLVSFYNNEISEKSEIFDDQFSVERPDGSNFTLKIRSTKLEDSAMYFCASSSRRENYGYTFGSGTRLTVV.

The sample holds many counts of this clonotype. CDR3 in DNA: TGCGCCAGCAGCCCCCAGGGGGCAGGTAATGAGCAGTTCTTC. It specifies CASSPQGAGNEQFF. The rearrangement links TRBV5-1 to TRBJ2-1; 8 nucleotides agree with TRBD1. Germline V gene lookup returns CDR1 SGHRS and CDR2 YFSETQ. The CDR3 contains 14 residues. V trimming: 4 bases; J trimming: 7 bases; junction bases outside the gene matches: 7.

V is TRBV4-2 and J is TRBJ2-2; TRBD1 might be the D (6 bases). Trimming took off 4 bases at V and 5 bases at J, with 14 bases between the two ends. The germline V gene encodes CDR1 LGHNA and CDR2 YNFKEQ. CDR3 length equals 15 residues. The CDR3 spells CASSPSKGTTGELFF. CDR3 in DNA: TGTGCCAGCAGCCCAAGTAAAGGGACAACCGGGGAGCTGTTTTTT.

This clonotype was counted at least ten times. The CDR3 nucleotides read TGTGCCAGCAGAACATCAGGGTTCATCCTTTGGAATGAGCAGTTCTTC. Amino acid sequence: CASRTSGFILWNEQFF. The chain links TRBV6-2 or TRBV6-3 to TRBJ2-1; a possible D gene is TRBD1 (5 bases). This CDR3 region has 16 residues. The V end lost 6 bases, the J end lost 7 bases, and 22 bases lay between the germline ends. CDR1 and CDR2 from the germline V gene are MNHEY and SVGEGT.

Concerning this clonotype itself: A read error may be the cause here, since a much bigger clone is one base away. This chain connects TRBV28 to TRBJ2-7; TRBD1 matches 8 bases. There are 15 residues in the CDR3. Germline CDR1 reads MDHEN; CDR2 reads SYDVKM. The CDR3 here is CASTQTGTGVYEHYF. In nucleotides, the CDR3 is TGTGCCAGCACTCAAACCGGGACAGGAGTCTACGAGCACTACTTC.

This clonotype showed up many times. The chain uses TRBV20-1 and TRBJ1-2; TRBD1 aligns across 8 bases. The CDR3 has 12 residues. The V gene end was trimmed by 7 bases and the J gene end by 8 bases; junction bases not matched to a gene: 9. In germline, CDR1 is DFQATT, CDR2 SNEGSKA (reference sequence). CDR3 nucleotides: TGCAGTGAACAAGGACAGGGAGGAGGCTACACCTTC. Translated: CSEQGQGGGYTF.

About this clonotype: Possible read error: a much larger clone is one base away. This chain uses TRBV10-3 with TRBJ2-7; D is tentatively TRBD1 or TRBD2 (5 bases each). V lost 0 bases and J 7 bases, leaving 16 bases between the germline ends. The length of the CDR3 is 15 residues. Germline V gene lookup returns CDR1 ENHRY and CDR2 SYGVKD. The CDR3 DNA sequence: TGTGCCATCAGTGAGTCGGGACGGGGTTATACGGAGCAGTACTTC. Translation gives CAISESGRGYTEQYF.

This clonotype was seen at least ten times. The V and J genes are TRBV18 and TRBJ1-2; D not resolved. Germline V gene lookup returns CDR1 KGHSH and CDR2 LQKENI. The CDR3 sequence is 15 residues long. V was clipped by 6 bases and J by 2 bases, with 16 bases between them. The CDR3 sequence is CASSPGSGMNYGYTF. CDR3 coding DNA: TGTGCCAGCTCCCCGGGGAGCGGAATGAACTATGGCTACACCTTC.

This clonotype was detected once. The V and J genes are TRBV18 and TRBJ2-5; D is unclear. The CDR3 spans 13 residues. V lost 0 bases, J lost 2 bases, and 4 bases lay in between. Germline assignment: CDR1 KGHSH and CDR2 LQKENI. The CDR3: CASSPPLQETQYF. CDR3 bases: TGTGCCAGCTCACCACCGTTACAAGAGACCCAGTACTTC.

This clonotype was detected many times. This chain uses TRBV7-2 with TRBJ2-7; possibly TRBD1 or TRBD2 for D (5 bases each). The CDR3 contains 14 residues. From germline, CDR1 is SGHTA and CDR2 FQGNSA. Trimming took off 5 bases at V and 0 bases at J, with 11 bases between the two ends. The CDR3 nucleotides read TGTGCCAGCAGCGGGGGACCGTCCTCCTACGAGCAGTACTTC. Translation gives CASSGGPSSYEQYF.

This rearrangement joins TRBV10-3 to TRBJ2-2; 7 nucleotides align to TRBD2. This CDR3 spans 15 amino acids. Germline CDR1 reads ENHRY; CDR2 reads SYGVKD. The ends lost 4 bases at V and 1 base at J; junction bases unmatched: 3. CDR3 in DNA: TGTGCCATCAGTGGCGGGAGCCAGAACACCGGGGAGCTGTTTTTT. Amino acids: CAISGGSQNTGELFF.

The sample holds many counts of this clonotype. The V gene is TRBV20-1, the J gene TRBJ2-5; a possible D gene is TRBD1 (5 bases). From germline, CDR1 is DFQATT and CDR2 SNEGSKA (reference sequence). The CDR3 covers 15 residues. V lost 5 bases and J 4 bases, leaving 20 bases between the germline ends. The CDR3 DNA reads TGCAGTGCTTCCCCTGACAGCTTTACGTCAGAGACCCAGTACTTC. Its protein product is CSASPDSFTSETQYF.

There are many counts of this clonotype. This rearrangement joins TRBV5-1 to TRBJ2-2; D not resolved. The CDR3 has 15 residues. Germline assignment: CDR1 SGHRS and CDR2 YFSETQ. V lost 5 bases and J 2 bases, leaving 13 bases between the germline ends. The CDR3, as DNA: TGCGCCAGCAGACCCGACAAGCCCAACACCGGGGAGCTGTTTTTT. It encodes CASRPDKPNTGELFF.

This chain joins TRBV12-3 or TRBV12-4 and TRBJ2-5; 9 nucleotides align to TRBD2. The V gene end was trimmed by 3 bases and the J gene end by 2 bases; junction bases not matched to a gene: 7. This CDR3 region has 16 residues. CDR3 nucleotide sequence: TGTGCCAGCAGTTTTCGCAGCGGGAGGTTTCAAGAGACCCAGTACTTC. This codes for CASSFRSGRFQETQYF.

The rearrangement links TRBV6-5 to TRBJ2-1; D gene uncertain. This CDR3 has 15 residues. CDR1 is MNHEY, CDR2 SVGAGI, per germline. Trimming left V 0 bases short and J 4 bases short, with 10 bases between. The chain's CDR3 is CASSYSLGLYNEQFF. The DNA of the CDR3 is TGTGCCAGCAGTTACTCCCTAGGCCTTTACAATGAGCAGTTCTTC.

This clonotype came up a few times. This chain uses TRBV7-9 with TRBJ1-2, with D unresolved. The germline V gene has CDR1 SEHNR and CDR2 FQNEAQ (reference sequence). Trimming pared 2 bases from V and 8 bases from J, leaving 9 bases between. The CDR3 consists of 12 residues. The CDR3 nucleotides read TGTGCCAGCAGCTTAAGTTGGAGCGGCTACACCTTC. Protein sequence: CASSLSWSGYTF.

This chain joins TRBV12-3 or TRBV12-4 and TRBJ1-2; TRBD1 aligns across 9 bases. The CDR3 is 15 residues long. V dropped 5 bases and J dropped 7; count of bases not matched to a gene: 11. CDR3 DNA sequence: TGTGCCAGCAGTATCCCCCCCGGGACAGGGACTGGCTACACCTTC. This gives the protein CASSIPPGTGTGYTF.

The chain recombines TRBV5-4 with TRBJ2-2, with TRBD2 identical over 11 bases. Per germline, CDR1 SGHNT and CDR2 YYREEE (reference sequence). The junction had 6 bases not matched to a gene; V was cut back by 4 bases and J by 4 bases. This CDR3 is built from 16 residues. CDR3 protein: CASSPGTSGTTGELFF. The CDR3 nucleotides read TGTGCCAGCAGCCCGGGGACTAGCGGAACCACCGGGGAGCTGTTTTTT.